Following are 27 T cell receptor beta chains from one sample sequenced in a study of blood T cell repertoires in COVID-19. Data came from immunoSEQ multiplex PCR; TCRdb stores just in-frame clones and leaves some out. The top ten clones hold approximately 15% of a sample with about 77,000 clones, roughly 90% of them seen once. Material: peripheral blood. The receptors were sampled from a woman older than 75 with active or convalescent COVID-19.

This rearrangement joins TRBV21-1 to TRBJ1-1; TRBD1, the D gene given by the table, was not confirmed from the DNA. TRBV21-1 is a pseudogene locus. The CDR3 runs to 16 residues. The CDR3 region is CASSNRFGAMYTEAFF. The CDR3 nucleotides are TGTGCCAGCAGCAATCGGTTTGGGGCGATGTACACTGAAGCTTTCTTT.

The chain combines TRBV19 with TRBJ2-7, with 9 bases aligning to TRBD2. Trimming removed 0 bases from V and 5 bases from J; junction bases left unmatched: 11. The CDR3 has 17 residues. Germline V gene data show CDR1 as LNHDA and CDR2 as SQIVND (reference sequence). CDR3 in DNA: TGTGCCAGTAGTATAGAAGGCGGGGGGGGCATCAAGAACGAGCAGTACTTC. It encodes CASSIEGGGGIKNEQYF.

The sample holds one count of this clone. Here the CDR3 reads CASSIQGAQGYGYTF. CDR3 coding DNA: TGTGCCAGTAGTATTCAGGGGGCTCAAGGCTATGGCTACACCTTC. This rearrangement joins TRBV19 to TRBJ1-2; 8 positions match TRBD1. V lost 3 bases and J lost 4; bases outside the gene matches: 7. The CDR3 is 15 amino acids. In germline, CDR1 is LNHDA, CDR2 SQIVND (reference sequence).

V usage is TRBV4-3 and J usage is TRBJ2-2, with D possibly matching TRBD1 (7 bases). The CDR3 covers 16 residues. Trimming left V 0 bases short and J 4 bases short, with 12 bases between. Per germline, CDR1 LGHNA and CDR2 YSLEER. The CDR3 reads CASSQDRQGGTGELFF. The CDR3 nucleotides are TGCGCCAGCAGCCAAGATCGGCAGGGGGGCACCGGGGAGCTGTTTTTT.

The CDR3 sequence is CASSGAGTGNFSPLHF. CDR3 DNA: TGTGCCAGCAGCGGCGCCGGGACAGGGAACTTTTCACCCCTCCACTTT. The chain links TRBV9 to TRBJ1-6, with 9 bases matching TRBD1. The CDR3 spans 16 residues. V was clipped by 3 bases and J by 9 bases; unmatched bases: 10. Germline V gene lookup returns CDR1 SGDLS and CDR2 YYNGEE.

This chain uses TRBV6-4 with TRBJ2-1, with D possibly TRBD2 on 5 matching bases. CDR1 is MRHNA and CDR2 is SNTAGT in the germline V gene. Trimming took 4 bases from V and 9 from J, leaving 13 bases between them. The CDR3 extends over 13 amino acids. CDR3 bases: TGTGCCAGCAGTGCCCACGGGGAAAGTGAGCAGTTCTTC. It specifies CASSAHGESEQFF.

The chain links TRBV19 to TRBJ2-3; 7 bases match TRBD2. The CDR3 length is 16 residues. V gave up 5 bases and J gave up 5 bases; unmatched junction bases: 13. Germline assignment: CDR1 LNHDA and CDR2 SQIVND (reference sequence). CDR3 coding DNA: TGTGCCAGTAGTCGGGGGGACTCGCGGGTACAAGATACGCAGTATTTT. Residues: CASSRGDSRVQDTQYF. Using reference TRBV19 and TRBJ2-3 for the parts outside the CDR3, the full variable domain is DGGITQSPKYLFRKEGQNVTLSCEQNLNHDAMYWYRQDPGQGLRLIYYSQIVNDFQKGDIAEGYSVSREKKESFPLTVTSAQKNPTAFYLCASSRGDSRVQDTQYFGPGTRLTVL.

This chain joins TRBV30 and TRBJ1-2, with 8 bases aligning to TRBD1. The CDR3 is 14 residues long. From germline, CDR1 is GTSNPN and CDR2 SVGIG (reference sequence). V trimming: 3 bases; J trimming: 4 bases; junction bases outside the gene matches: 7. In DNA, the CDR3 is TGTGCCTGGAGGGACAGGGTCTACCTCTATGGCTACACCTTC. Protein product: CAWRDRVYLYGYTF.

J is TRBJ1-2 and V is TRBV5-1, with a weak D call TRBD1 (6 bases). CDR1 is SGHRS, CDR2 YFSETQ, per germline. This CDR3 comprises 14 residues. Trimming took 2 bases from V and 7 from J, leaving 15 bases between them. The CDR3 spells CASSLGLVGAGYTF. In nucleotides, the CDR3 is TGCGCCAGCAGCTTAGGTTTAGTGGGGGCTGGCTACACCTTC. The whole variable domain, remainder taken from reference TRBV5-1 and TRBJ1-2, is KAGVTQTPRYLIKTRGQQVTLSCSPISGHRSVSWYQQTPGQGLQFLFEYFSETQRNKGNFPGRFSGRQFSNSRSEMNVSTLELGDSALYLCASSLGLVGAGYTFGSGTRLTVV.

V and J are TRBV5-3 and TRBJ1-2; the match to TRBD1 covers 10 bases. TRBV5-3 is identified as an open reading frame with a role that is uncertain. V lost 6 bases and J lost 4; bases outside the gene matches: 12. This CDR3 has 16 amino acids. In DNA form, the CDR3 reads TGTGCCAGAATGTCGGACAGGGGGGTCTTTAGCTATGGCTACACCTTC. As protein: CARMSDRGVFSYGYTF.

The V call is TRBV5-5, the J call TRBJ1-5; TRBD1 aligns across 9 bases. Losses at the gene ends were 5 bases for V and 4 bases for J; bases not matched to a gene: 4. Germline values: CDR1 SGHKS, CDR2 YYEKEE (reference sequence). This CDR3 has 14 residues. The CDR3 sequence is CASSSGTGNQPQHF. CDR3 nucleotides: TGTGCCAGCAGTTCCGGGACAGGGAATCAGCCCCAGCATTTT.

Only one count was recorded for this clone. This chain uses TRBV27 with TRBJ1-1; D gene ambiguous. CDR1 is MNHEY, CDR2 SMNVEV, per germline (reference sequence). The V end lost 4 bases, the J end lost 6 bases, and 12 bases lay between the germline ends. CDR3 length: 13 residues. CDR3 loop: CASSSPGRAEAFF. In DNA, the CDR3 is TGTGCCAGCAGTTCACCCGGGCGGGCTGAAGCTTTCTTT.

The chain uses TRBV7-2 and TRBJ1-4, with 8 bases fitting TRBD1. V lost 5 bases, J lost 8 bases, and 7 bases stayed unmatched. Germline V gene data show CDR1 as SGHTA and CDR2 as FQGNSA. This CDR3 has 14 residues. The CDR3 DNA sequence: TGTGCCAGCAGCCGCCGGACAGGGAGGGAAAAACTGTTTTTT. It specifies CASSRRTGREKLFF. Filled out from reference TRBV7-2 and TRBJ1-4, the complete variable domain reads GAGVSQSPSNKVTEKGKDVELRCDPISGHTALYWYRQSLGQGLEFLIYFQGNSAPDKSGLPSDRFSAERTGGSVSTLTIQRTQQEDSAVYLCASSRRTGREKLFFGSGTQLSVL.

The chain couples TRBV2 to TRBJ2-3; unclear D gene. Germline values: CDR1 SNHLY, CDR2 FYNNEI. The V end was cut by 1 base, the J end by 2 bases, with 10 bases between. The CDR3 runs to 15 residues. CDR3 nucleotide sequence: TGTGCCAGCAGTGAAGATTACTATCTCACAGATACGCAGTATTTT. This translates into CASSEDYYLTDTQYF.

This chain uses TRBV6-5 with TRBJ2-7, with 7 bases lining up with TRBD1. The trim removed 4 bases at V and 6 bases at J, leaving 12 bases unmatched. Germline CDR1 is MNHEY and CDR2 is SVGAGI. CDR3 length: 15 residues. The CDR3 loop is CASSSFIPTGSEQYF. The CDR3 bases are TGTGCCAGCAGTTCCTTTATACCGACAGGGAGCGAGCAGTACTTC.

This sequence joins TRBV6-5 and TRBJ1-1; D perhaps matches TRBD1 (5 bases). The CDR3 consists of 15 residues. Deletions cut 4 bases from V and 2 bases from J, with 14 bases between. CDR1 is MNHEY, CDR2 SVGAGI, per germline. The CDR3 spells CASSSYKGQNTEAFF. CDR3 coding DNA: TGTGCCAGCAGTTCCTACAAGGGGCAAAACACTGAAGCTTTCTTT.

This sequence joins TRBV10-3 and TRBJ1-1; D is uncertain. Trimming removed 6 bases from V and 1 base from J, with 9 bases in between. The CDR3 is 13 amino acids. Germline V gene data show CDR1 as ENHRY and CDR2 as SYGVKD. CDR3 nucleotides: TGTGCCATCAGCTCGACTGAGAACACTGAAGCTTTCTTT. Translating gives CAISSTENTEAFF.

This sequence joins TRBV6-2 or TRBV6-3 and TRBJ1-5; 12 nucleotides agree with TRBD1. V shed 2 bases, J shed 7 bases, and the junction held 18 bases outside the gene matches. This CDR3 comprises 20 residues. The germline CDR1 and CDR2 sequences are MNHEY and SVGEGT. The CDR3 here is CASSYRSRDRGRRFDQPQHF. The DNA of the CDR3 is TGTGCCAGCAGTTACCGGTCCCGGGACAGGGGGCGGAGGTTCGACCAGCCCCAGCATTTT.

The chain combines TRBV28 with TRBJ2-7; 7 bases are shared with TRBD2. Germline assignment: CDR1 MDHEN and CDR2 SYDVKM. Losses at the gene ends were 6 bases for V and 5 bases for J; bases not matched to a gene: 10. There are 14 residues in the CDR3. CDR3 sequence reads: CASRGAGTKNEQYF. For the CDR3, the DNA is TGTGCCAGCAGGGGCGCCGGGACTAAGAACGAGCAGTACTTC.

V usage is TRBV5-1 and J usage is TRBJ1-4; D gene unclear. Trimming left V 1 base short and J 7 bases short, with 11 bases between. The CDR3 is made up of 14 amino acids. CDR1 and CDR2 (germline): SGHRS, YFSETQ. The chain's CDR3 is CASSLNGVREKLFF. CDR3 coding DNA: TGCGCCAGCAGCTTGAACGGGGTTCGTGAAAAACTGTTTTTT.

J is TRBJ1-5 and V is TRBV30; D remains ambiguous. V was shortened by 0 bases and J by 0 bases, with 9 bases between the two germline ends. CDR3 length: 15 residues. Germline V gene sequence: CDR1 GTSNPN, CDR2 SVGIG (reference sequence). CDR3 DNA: TGTGCCTGGAGTGTAGAGGGTGGTAGCAATCAGCCCCAGCATTTT. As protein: CAWSVEGGSNQPQHF.

CDR3 sequence reads: CASSRTDNEKLFF. The CDR3 coding sequence is TGTGCCAGCAGTCGGACAGACAATGAAAAACTGTTTTTT. The rearrangement joins TRBV27 to TRBJ1-4; TRBD1 is a possible D gene (6 bases). Looked up from germline, CDR1 is MNHEY and CDR2 is SMNVEV (reference sequence). The germline V and J ends were trimmed by 5 bases and 5 bases, with 9 bases remaining between them. This CDR3 is 13 amino acids long.

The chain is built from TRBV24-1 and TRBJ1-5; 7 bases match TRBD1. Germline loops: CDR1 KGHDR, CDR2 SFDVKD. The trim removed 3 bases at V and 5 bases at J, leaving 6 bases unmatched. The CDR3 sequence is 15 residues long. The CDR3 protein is CATSDPRQGHQPQHF. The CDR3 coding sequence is TGTGCCACCAGTGATCCCAGACAGGGTCATCAGCCCCAGCATTTT.

The CDR3 region is CASRGDREDYNSPLHF. DNA for the CDR3: TGCGCCAGCAGAGGGGACAGAGAGGATTATAATTCACCCCTCCACTTT. The rearrangement uses TRBV5-1 and TRBJ1-6; 7 bases align to TRBD1. Germline CDR1 SGHRS, CDR2 YFSETQ. J lost 4 bases, V lost 5 bases, and 9 bases had no gene match. The CDR3 is 16 amino acids.

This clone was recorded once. CDR3 sequence (DNA): TGCGCCAGCAGCCAAGATAAGAGTCCATTGGGAAACACCATATATTTT. Its translation is CASSQDKSPLGNTIYF. V usage is TRBV4-1 and J usage is TRBJ1-3, with D hard to call. V shed 0 bases and J shed 4 bases, with 13 bases lying between them. CDR1 MGHRA and CDR2 YSYEKL come from the germline V gene. CDR3 size: 16 residues.

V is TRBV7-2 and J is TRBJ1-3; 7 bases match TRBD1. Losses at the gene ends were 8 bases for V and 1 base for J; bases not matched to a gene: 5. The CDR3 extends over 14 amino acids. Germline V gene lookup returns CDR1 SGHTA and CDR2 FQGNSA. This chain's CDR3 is CASSDRESGNTIYF. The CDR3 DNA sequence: TGTGCCAGCTCCGACAGGGAATCTGGAAACACCATATATTTT. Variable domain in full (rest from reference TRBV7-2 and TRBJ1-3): GAGVSQSPSNKVTEKGKDVELRCDPISGHTALYWYRQSLGQGLEFLIYFQGNSAPDKSGLPSDRFSAERTGGSVSTLTIQRTQQEDSAVYLCASSDRESGNTIYFGEGSWLTVV.

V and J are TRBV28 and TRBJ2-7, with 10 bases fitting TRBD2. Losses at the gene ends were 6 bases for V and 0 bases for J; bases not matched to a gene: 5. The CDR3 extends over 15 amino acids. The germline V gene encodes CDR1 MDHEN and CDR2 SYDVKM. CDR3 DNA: TGTGCCAGCAGCCCTACTAGCGGGGACTCCTACGAGCAGTACTTC. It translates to CASSPTSGDSYEQYF.